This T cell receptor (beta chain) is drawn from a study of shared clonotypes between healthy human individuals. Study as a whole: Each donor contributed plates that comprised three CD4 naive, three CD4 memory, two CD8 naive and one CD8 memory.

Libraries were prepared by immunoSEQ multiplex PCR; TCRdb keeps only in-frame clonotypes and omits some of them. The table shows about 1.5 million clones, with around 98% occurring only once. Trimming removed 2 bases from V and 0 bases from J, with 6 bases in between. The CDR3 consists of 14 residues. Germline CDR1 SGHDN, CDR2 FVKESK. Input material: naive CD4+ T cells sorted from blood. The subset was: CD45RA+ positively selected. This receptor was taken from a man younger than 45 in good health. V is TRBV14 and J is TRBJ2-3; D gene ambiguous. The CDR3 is CASSQYTSTDTQYF. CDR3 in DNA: TGTGCCAGCAGCCAATACACAAGCACAGATACGCAGTATTTT.